Listed below are T cell receptor beta chains from one sample, sequenced in a study of T-cell reconstitution after alpha-beta-depleted transplantation in children. TCRdb fed the PCR reads into MiXCR, producing one record per CDR3 protein. The sample carries 85,000 to 120,000 distinct CDR3 sequences, approximately 5.4% recorded once. Sample: PBMCs, mostly from graft donor cells, taken 60 days after TCRalphabeta/CD19-depleted stem cell transplant. The receptors shown here come from a female patient between 2 and 10 years old who had a stem cell transplant for Fanconi anemia, so the T cells may come from the graft donor. The CDR3 runs from the conserved cysteine through the conserved F or W. Clone sizes are given selectively: once, few, many, or a class where the clone is expanded.

j_call v_call clone_size cdr3_length cdr3_aa
TRBJ2-5 TRBV12-3/TRBV12-4 many 16 CASSFRLAGDQETQYF
TRBJ2-2 TRBV28 few 17 CASSLVGLAGVTGELFF
TRBJ2-1 TRBV6-1 few 15 CASSEAPSAYNEQFF
TRBJ1-6 TRBV7-6 few 15 CASSLETFSRSPLHF
TRBJ2-3 TRBV3-1 many 15 CASSQVLASTDTQYF
TRBJ2-5 TRBV5-1 NA 15 CASSARTGGGETQYF
TRBJ2-3 TRBV7-6 many 16 CASSLMGTAITDTQYF
TRBJ1-1 TRBV5-1 NA 13 CASSFTGTAEAFF
TRBJ1-3 TRBV10-3 few 13 CAISHGPGNTIYF
TRBJ2-5 TRBV9 many 15 CASSVGTSGSETQYF
TRBJ2-1 TRBV10-3 many 13 CAISMTDYNEQFF
TRBJ2-1 TRBV2 many 15 CASSAGLAGYNEQFF
TRBJ2-1 TRBV30 few 12 CAWSALAREQFF
TRBJ2-7 TRBV3-1 NA 15 CASSQGGTGGYEQYF
TRBJ2-3 TRBV7-9 few 17 CASSLDSGGASSDTQYF
TRBJ1-2 TRBV24-1 many 13 CATSETKASGYTF
TRBJ2-3 TRBV20-1 many 14 CSARAGGTTDTQYF
TRBJ2-3 TRBV6-2/TRBV6-3 NA 15 CASSYVGTGTDTQYF
TRBJ2-1 TRBV7-3 few 17 CASSPRGGAGRTNEQFF
TRBJ1-2 TRBV19 medium-sized 12 CASNFGTYGYTF
TRBJ2-7 TRBV7-8 NA 14 CASSLAQGIHEQYF
TRBJ2-7 TRBV2 few 15 CASGEDSSFSYEQYF
TRBJ2-3 TRBV6-4 few 14 CASSDSGGADTQYF
TRBJ2-3 TRBV7-3 few 15 CASSLTGGSADTQYF
TRBJ2-1 TRBV15 NA 17 CATSRDPHRVVYNEQFF
TRBJ2-7 TRBV28 many 15 CASSLPPAAAYEQYF
TRBJ1-1 TRBV5-1 many 14 CASSWTDPDTEAFF
TRBJ1-1 TRBV4-1 few 17 CASSHELVGTQNTEAFF
TRBJ2-1 TRBV7-6 many 15 CASSFSGGAFNEQFF
TRBJ2-5 TRBV25-1 many 15 CASSDWLVGSETQYF
TRBJ2-3 TRBV5-1 NA 16 CASSLLTSGSTDTQYF
TRBJ2-7 TRBV3-1 many 18 CASSQGPTIAGASYEQYF
TRBJ2-7 TRBV4-2 many 14 CASSHDRGRYEQYF
TRBJ2-1 TRBV4-2 many 15 CASRDASGSYNEQFF
TRBJ2-5 TRBV14 NA 14 CASSQWALQETQYF
TRBJ2-1 TRBV28 NA 12 CASTPTGTGQFF
TRBJ2-1 TRBV28 few 15 CASSFWASPVGEQFF
TRBJ2-1 TRBV7-3 many 15 CASSPPGQGYNEQFF
TRBJ2-1 TRBV5-4 many 15 CASSSKRATYNEQFF
TRBJ2-7 TRBV12-3/TRBV12-4 few 14 CASSFGQGPYEQYF
TRBJ2-7 TRBV11-2 many 13 CASSYGQATKQYF
TRBJ2-7 TRBV5-1 many 15 CASSLAPGQGNGQYF
TRBJ2-3 TRBV11-2 many 18 CASSLVGRGQGPFDTQYF
TRBJ2-3 TRBV21-1 many 15 CASSSGQVFTDTQYF
TRBJ1-2 TRBV4-1 many 15 CASSAPPGTMGGYTF
TRBJ2-2 TRBV3-1 many 14 CASSQFKNTGELFF
TRBJ2-3 TRBV20-1 many 15 CSARVFRGASDTQYF
TRBJ2-5 TRBV5-6 many 14 CASIPWRFQETQYF
TRBJ2-7 TRBV28 many 14 CASSKQGARYEQYF
TRBJ2-1 TRBV10-3 many 14 CAISPQGFYNEQFF
TRBJ2-7 TRBV20-1 few 15 CSASPDLSGSGEQYF
TRBJ1-5 TRBV28 NA 16 CASSLTGGPQNQPQHF
TRBJ2-7 TRBV5-1 many 15 CASSTGASPGDEQYF